What follows are 28 T cell receptor beta chains derived from one specimen sequenced in a study of blood T cell repertoires in COVID-19. Assay used: immunoSEQ multiplex PCR; TCRdb lists only in-frame clones, some missing. The sample carries approximately 330,000 clones, approximately 87% recorded once. Sequenced input: peripheral blood. All receptors derive from a woman aged 45 to 65 with active or convalescent COVID-19.

The chain is built from TRBV7-8 and TRBJ1-2; D uncertain. V was trimmed by 5 bases and J by 8 bases, leaving 18 bases between them. CDR1 and CDR2 from the germline V gene are SGHVS and FQNEAQ. There are 14 residues in the CDR3. The CDR3 coding sequence is TGTGCCAGCAGCCCTGCGGGATACAGAGGGGGCTACACCTTC. Its translation: CASSPAGYRGGYTF.

The J gene is TRBJ2-2, the V gene TRBV28; the match to TRBD2 covers 9 bases. Germline V lookup: CDR1 MDHEN, CDR2 SYDVKM. The CDR3 spans 14 residues. V was pared by 2 bases and J by 6 bases, with 1 base of the junction left unmatched. The CDR3 loop is CASSLAGGAGELFF. In DNA form, the CDR3 reads TGTGCCAGCAGTTTAGCGGGAGGGGCCGGGGAGCTGTTTTTT.

The rearrangement uses TRBV7-2 and TRBJ1-2, with 8 nucleotides matching TRBD1. CDR3 length equals 14 residues. Losses at the gene ends were 5 bases for V and 4 bases for J; bases not matched to a gene: 6. From germline, CDR1 is SGHTA and CDR2 FQGNSA. CDR3 bases: TGTGCCAGCAGCAAAGACAGGGGCCCCTATGGCTACACCTTC. Encoded protein: CASSKDRGPYGYTF.

The chain links TRBV19 to TRBJ2-7; 8 nucleotides match TRBD2. The CDR3 covers 14 residues. Unmatched junction bases numbered 5, after V lost 5 bases and J lost 2 bases. Germline V gives CDR1 LNHDA, CDR2 SQIVND (reference sequence). CDR3 nucleotide sequence: TGTGCCAGTAGTGTGGGACTAGGCCCCTACGAGCAGTACTTC. Residues: CASSVGLGPYEQYF.

This rearrangement joins TRBV5-4 to TRBJ2-5, with 9 bases matching TRBD2. V shed 4 bases, J shed 4 bases, and the junction held 11 bases outside the gene matches. The CDR3 length is 16 residues. From germline, CDR1 is SGHNT and CDR2 YYREEE (reference sequence). The CDR3 reads CASSPIAGVGGETQYF. The DNA of the CDR3 is TGTGCCAGCAGCCCAATAGCGGGAGTAGGGGGAGAGACCCAGTACTTC.

A note on this clone: At one of its ends the junction is not consistent with the germline gene, which may arise from a read error. The chain has TRBV5-4 and TRBJ1-2; maybe TRBD1 (6 bases). The germline V gene has CDR1 SGHNT and CDR2 YYREEE (reference sequence). The CDR3 totals 13 residues. This CDR3 is CASSLGGSGPRNF. CDR3 coding DNA: TGTGCCAGCAGCTTAGGGGGATCCGGGCCGAGAAACTTC.

The chain couples TRBV30 to TRBJ1-1; D remains ambiguous. Germline V gene sequence: CDR1 GTSNPN, CDR2 SVGIG (reference sequence). Trimming stripped 4 bases from V and 7 bases from J, with 16 bases between. The CDR3 has 13 amino acids. The CDR3 region is CAWTGSRTGEAFF. DNA of the CDR3: TGTGCCTGGACTGGCTCTCGTACGGGTGAAGCTTTCTTT.

V is TRBV10-3 and J is TRBJ2-1; 8 nucleotides match TRBD1. The J segment lost 10 bases and the V segment lost 3 bases, leaving 14 bases of the junction unmatched. The CDR3 is 16 amino acids. Germline CDR1 is ENHRY and CDR2 is SYGVKD. Here the CDR3 DNA reads TGTGCCATCAGTGAAAGGGCCGGGACAGGAGTTAACGAGCAGTTCTTC. It encodes CAISERAGTGVNEQFF.

This clone was picked up a small number of times. The chain employs TRBV6-2 or TRBV6-3 and TRBJ2-1, with 9 bases aligning to TRBD1. CDR1 and CDR2 from the germline V gene are MNHEY and SVGEGT. The CDR3 has 16 residues. V gave up 0 bases and J gave up 6 bases; unmatched junction bases: 6. The CDR3 nucleotides are TGTGCCAGCAGTTACTCGAGGACAGGGGTAAGCAATGAGCAGTTCTTC. Its translation: CASSYSRTGVSNEQFF.

This rearrangement joins TRBV5-4 to TRBJ1-4, with D maybe TRBD1 (6 bases). Germline V gene sequence: CDR1 SGHNT, CDR2 YYREEE (reference sequence). CDR3 length: 15 residues. V lost 5 bases to trimming and J lost 3 bases, with 14 bases between them. DNA for the CDR3: TGTGCCAGCAGGTCACAGGGTTCCGCTAATGAAAAACTGTTTTTT. Translated, it gives CASRSQGSANEKLFF.

The chain recombines TRBV7-6 with TRBJ1-4; 8 bases agree with TRBD1. The V segment lost 2 bases and the J segment 7 bases; nucleotides outside the gene matches: 6. The CDR3 is made up of 15 amino acids. Germline V gene data show CDR1 as SGHVS and CDR2 as FNYEAQ. CDR3 sequence reads: CASSLSDRAGEKLFF. The CDR3 bases are TGTGCCAGCAGCTTATCGGACAGGGCGGGTGAAAAACTGTTTTTT.

J is TRBJ2-7 and V is TRBV7-9; 7 bases are shared with TRBD2. From germline, CDR1 is SEHNR and CDR2 FQNEAQ (reference sequence). V trimming: 0 bases; J trimming: 4 bases; junction bases outside the gene matches: 6. The length of the CDR3 is 15 residues. The CDR3 sequence is CASSLASGGGYEQYF. The CDR3 bases are TGTGCCAGCAGCTTAGCCTCGGGCGGGGGTTACGAGCAGTACTTC.

Only one count was recorded for this clone. This rearrangement joins TRBV6-5 to TRBJ1-2, with 8 bases fitting TRBD1. The V gene end was trimmed by 4 bases and the J gene end by 7 bases; junction bases not matched to a gene: 5. This CDR3 region has 13 residues. CDR1 is MNHEY and CDR2 is SVGAGI in the germline V gene. CDR3 protein: CASSSGQASGYTF. The CDR3 bases are TGTGCCAGCAGTTCGGGACAGGCAAGTGGCTACACCTTC.

The rearrangement uses TRBV7-2 and TRBJ2-2, with D maybe TRBD2 (6 bases). The CDR3 totals 18 residues. Germline V gene lookup returns CDR1 SGHTA and CDR2 FQGNSA. V was clipped by 1 base and J by 1 base, with 16 bases between them. CDR3 DNA sequence: TGTGCCAGCAGCTTAGTGCCCCCCGGAGGGCAGAACACCGGGGAGCTGTTTTTT. This gives the protein CASSLVPPGGQNTGELFF.

The gene calls are TRBV9 and TRBJ2-2; weak D call: TRBD2 (5 bases). With 0 bases removed from V and 1 base from J, the gap between germline ends came to 10 bases. In germline, CDR1 is SGDLS, CDR2 YYNGEE. The CDR3 contains 16 residues. CDR3 nucleotides: TGTGCCAGCAGCGTAGCCGGGGTTCTGAACACCGGGGAGCTGTTTTTT. This translates into CASSVAGVLNTGELFF.

The chain is built from TRBV4-1 and TRBJ1-2; D is perhaps TRBD1 (6 bases). CDR1 and CDR2 (germline): MGHRA, YSYEKL. The V end lost 3 bases, the J end lost 3 bases, and 14 bases lay between the germline ends. The CDR3 has 15 amino acids. DNA of the CDR3: TGCGCCAGCAGCCAGAGGGGGACGGGCGACTATGGCTACACCTTC. This gives the protein CASSQRGTGDYGYTF.

Comment on this clone: Other DNA variants within this sample encode the same CDR3. The chain has TRBV5-1 and TRBJ2-1, with 7 positions matching TRBD1. The CDR3 sequence is 14 residues long. Germline V gene lookup returns CDR1 SGHRS and CDR2 YFSETQ. J gave up 4 bases and V 4 bases, and 5 bases lay outside the gene matches. CDR3 nucleotide sequence: TGCGCCAGCAGCGCTGGGACAGCTTACAATGAGCAGTTCTTC. This encodes CASSAGTAYNEQFF.

V gene TRBV7-6 combines with J gene TRBJ2-7; 12 bases map to TRBD2. Germline trimming cut 5 bases from V and 3 bases from J; bases unmatched to any gene: 11. CDR1 is SGHVS, CDR2 FNYEAQ, per germline. The CDR3 length is 17 residues. The CDR3 sequence: CASSQGLAGPRHYEQYF. The CDR3 nucleotides read TGTGCCAGCAGCCAAGGACTAGCGGGGCCGCGTCACTACGAGCAGTACTTC.

V gene TRBV4-3 combines with J gene TRBJ2-7; TRBD1 agrees at 9 bases. The germline V gene has CDR1 LGHNA and CDR2 YSLEER. The CDR3 runs to 17 residues. V lost 2 bases and J lost 5; bases outside the gene matches: 13. CDR3 protein: CASSQYYSGQGSHEQYF. The CDR3 bases are TGCGCCAGCAGCCAATATTACTCGGGACAGGGTTCGCACGAGCAGTACTTC.

CDR3 sequence: CASSLAAGYTF. The CDR3 DNA sequence: TGTGCCAGCAGCTTAGCGGCCGGCTACACCTTC. This chain joins TRBV7-2 and TRBJ1-2; D remains unclear. The ends were cut back, 0 bases at V and 8 bases at J, with 4 bases in the middle. CDR1 is SGHTA, CDR2 FQGNSA, per germline. The CDR3 loop spans 11 amino acids.

Here the CDR3 reads CATSTGVDTEAFF. Here the CDR3 DNA reads TGTGCCACCAGCACGGGAGTAGACACTGAAGCTTTCTTT. The V and J genes are TRBV15 and TRBJ1-1, with D uncertain. This CDR3 contains 13 residues. CDR1 and CDR2 from the germline V gene are LNHNV and YYDKDF (reference sequence). V gave up 4 bases and J gave up 3 bases, with 9 bases separating them.

The V call is TRBV11-2, the J call TRBJ1-1; D remains unclear. The CDR3 loop spans 13 amino acids. Per germline, CDR1 SGHAT and CDR2 FQNNGV. The V and J ends lost 5 bases and 4 bases respectively, with 11 bases between them. The CDR3 sequence: CASSPSWGTEAFF. CDR3 bases: TGTGCCAGCAGCCCTAGCTGGGGCACTGAAGCTTTCTTT.

The chain is built from TRBV24-1 and TRBJ2-5; 13 nucleotides align to TRBD2. The V gene's germline CDR1 is KGHDR and CDR2 SFDVKD. V was clipped by 3 bases and J by 5 bases; unmatched bases: 11. The CDR3 contains 18 residues. The CDR3 spells CATSDTSGRANKFETQYF. CDR3 bases: TGTGCCACCAGTGATACTAGCGGGAGGGCCAATAAATTTGAGACCCAGTACTTC.

On this clone itself: The same CDR3 is also encoded by other DNA sequences in this sample. The J gene is TRBJ2-7, the V gene TRBV30, with D uncertain. V was cut by 0 bases and J by 6 bases, with 6 bases left in between. CDR1 is GTSNPN, CDR2 SVGIG, per germline (reference sequence). The CDR3 spans 11 residues. CDR3 DNA sequence: TGTGCCTGGAGTGTATCCCGCGAGCAGTACTTC. This sequence encodes CAWSVSREQYF.

The chain employs TRBV6-4 and TRBJ1-1, with D possibly being TRBD1 (6 bases). Trimming shortened V by 0 bases and J by 7 bases, and 15 bases separated the two germline ends. The germline gives CDR1 MRHNA, CDR2 SNTAGT. The CDR3 has 15 amino acids. CDR3 region: CASSDSRGAPGEAFF. The CDR3 DNA reads TGTGCCAGCAGTGACTCGCGGGGGGCGCCGGGTGAAGCTTTCTTT.

CDR3 residues: CASGYPGQGDPGELFF. In DNA form, the CDR3 reads TGTGCCAGCGGGTACCCGGGACAGGGGGACCCCGGGGAGCTGTTTTTT. The chain employs TRBV3-1 (or the pseudogene TRBV3-2) and TRBJ2-2, with 11 bases lining up with TRBD1. V trimming: 8 bases; J trimming: 6 bases; junction bases outside the gene matches: 11. Germline CDR1 is LGHDT and CDR2 is YNNKEL (reference sequence). The length of the CDR3 is 16 residues.

The chain has TRBV28 and TRBJ1-2; 9 bases line up with TRBD1. J gave up 2 bases and V 1 base, and 8 bases lay outside the gene matches. This CDR3 contains 17 residues. Germline CDR1 reads MDHEN; CDR2 reads SYDVKM. Written as DNA, the CDR3 is TGTGCCAGCAGTTTATCCCGAACAGGGGGCATGAACTATGGCTACACCTTC. Residues: CASSLSRTGGMNYGYTF.

This clone has only one observation. The V call is TRBV28, the J call TRBJ2-1; a weak D match, TRBD2 (7 bases). The CDR3 loop spans 16 amino acids. Trimming pared 7 bases from V and 8 bases from J, leaving 24 bases between. CDR1 and CDR2 from the germline V gene are MDHEN and SYDVKM. Here the CDR3 DNA reads TGTGCCAGCACCTCGGGGGCGGGGGCCAGATGGGATGAGCAGTTCTTC. It yields the protein CASTSGAGARWDEQFF.